These 29 T cell receptor beta chains came from one sample sequenced in a study of T cells in Graves' hyperthyroidism and ophthalmopathy. The source material, RNA transcripts, was used to amplify TCR beta CDR3 regions. First-round RT-PCR targeting the TCR CDR3 was performed with the HTBI primer set. A single record per CDR3 protein comes from TCRdb applying MiXCR to the multiplex PCR reads. The sample lists under 350,000 distinct CDR3 sequences; 20% to 25% were seen once. Sequencing used blood. Receptors were obtained from a woman in her fifties or sixties with Graves' hyperthyroidism.

The chain couples TRBV11-1 to TRBJ1-1; D possibly corresponds to TRBD1 (5 bases). Per the germline V gene, CDR1 is SGHAT and CDR2 is FQDESV (reference sequence). The CDR3 extends over 14 amino acids. V dropped 7 bases and J dropped 2 bases, with 14 bases sitting between them. The CDR3 DNA sequence: TGTGCCAGCACATTAGGGACTTTCAACACTGAAGCTTTCTTT. This translates into CASTLGTFNTEAFF.

This chain uses TRBV5-5 with TRBJ2-5; unclear D gene. The germline CDR1 and CDR2 sequences are SGHKS and YYEKEE (reference sequence). The CDR3 length is 16 residues. V lost 3 bases, J lost 0 bases, and 15 bases lay in between. This chain's CDR3 is CASSYTSETDQETQYF. Written as DNA, the CDR3 is TGTGCCAGCAGCTATACGTCCGAAACAGACCAAGAGACCCAGTACTTC.

CDR3 region: CASSDLRGADTQYF. The DNA of the CDR3 is TGTGCCAGCAGTGACCTGCGCGGGGCAGATACGCAGTATTTT. V usage is TRBV27 and J usage is TRBJ2-3, with a weak D call TRBD2 (6 bases). Between the trimmed V and J ends, which lost 5 bases and 4 bases, there was a span of 13 bases. Germline V CDR1 and CDR2: MNHEY, SMNVEV (reference sequence). This CDR3 comprises 14 residues.

The chain joins TRBV7-2 to TRBJ2-3; TRBD2 matches 15 bases. J lost 6 bases, V lost 8 bases, and 3 bases had no gene match. Germline V lookup: CDR1 SGHTA, CDR2 FQGNSA. The CDR3 spans 14 residues. CDR3: CASGLAGGGDTQYF. DNA for the CDR3: TGTGCCAGCGGACTAGCGGGAGGGGGGGATACGCAGTATTTT.

This clonotype came up many times. The chain combines TRBV6-1 with TRBJ1-2; the match to TRBD1 covers 7 bases. The CDR3 has 13 amino acids. Germline V gene lookup returns CDR1 MNHNS and CDR2 SASEGT. Unmatched junction bases numbered 2, after V lost 5 bases and J lost 2 bases. The chain's CDR3 is CASSPTGNYGYTF. The DNA of the CDR3 is TGTGCCAGCAGTCCGACAGGGAACTATGGCTACACCTTC.

This clonotype was detected ten times or more. The V call is TRBV28, the J call TRBJ1-2; 12 bases are shared with TRBD1. The CDR3 is 14 residues long. The J segment lost 4 bases and the V segment lost 6 bases, leaving 3 bases of the junction unmatched. Germline-derived CDR1 and CDR2 are MDHEN and SYDVKM. The CDR3 loop is CASSPGQGAYGYTF. DNA for the CDR3: TGTGCCAGCAGCCCGGGACAGGGGGCCTATGGCTACACCTTC.

Ten or more counts support this clonotype. The V gene is TRBV28, the J gene TRBJ1-5; 7 nucleotides line up with TRBD1. With V trimmed by 2 bases and J by 0 bases, 4 bases remained unmatched. Germline CDR1 MDHEN, CDR2 SYDVKM. This CDR3 has 16 amino acids. The CDR3 loop reads CASSLGQAYSNQPQHF. CDR3 in DNA: TGTGCCAGCAGTTTAGGACAGGCTTATAGCAATCAGCCCCAGCATTTT.

This clonotype came up a few times. The chain combines TRBV4-1 with TRBJ2-3, with 7 bases that match TRBD2. The CDR3 totals 16 residues. V lost 1 base, J lost 7 bases, and 11 bases stayed unmatched. The germline V gene has CDR1 MGHRA and CDR2 YSYEKL. The chain's CDR3 is CASSQGIAGFINTQYF. In DNA form, the CDR3 reads TGCGCCAGCAGCCAAGGGATAGCGGGTTTCATTAATACGCAGTATTTT.

The sample holds many counts of this clonotype. In DNA, the CDR3 is TGCAGCGTTGTGCTTCTGGGGACTAGCGGCGCATCGGGCTACGAGCAGTACTTC. Amino acids: CSVVLLGTSGASGYEQYF. This chain connects TRBV29-1 to TRBJ2-7; 11 bases line up with TRBD2. This CDR3 is built from 18 residues. In germline, CDR1 is SQVTM, CDR2 ANQGSEA. The V and J ends lost 4 bases and 3 bases, in that order; junction bases with no gene match: 17.

This clonotype was detected many times. The rearrangement joins TRBV18 to TRBJ2-3; D call uncertain. V was trimmed by 2 bases and J by 2 bases, leaving 8 bases between them. The CDR3 is made up of 14 amino acids. CDR1 KGHSH and CDR2 LQKENI come from the germline V gene. DNA of the CDR3: TGTGCCAGCTCACCAGGGCAGAACACAGATACGCAGTATTTT. Its translation is CASSPGQNTDTQYF. Complete variable domain (other parts from reference TRBV18 and TRBJ2-3): NAGVMQNPRHLVRRRGQEARLRCSPMKGHSHVYWYRQLPEEGLKFMVYLQKENIIDESGMPKERFSAEFPKEGPSILRIQQVVRGDSAAYFCASSPGQNTDTQYFGPGTRLTVL.

This clonotype appeared many times. V is TRBV2 and J is TRBJ2-5; D is uncertain. Trimming stripped 8 bases from V and 2 bases from J, with 9 bases between. Germline CDR1 reads SNHLY; CDR2 reads FYNNEI. The CDR3 has 12 residues. CDR3 amino acids: CASHASQETQYF. CDR3 nucleotides: TGTGCCAGCCATGCGAGTCAAGAGACCCAGTACTTC.

This clonotype was seen at least ten times. The rearrangement uses TRBV2 and TRBJ2-5; D tentatively reads TRBD1 or TRBD2 (5 bases each). CDR3 length: 14 amino acids. Germline values: CDR1 SNHLY, CDR2 FYNNEI. V was pared by 5 bases and J by 4 bases, with 14 bases between. CDR3 residues: CASSRDLPPETQYF. The CDR3 DNA sequence: TGTGCCAGCAGTAGGGACCTACCCCCAGAGACCCAGTACTTC.

This clonotype was picked up a small number of times. This rearrangement joins TRBV28 to TRBJ1-5, with a possible D match to TRBD1 (5 bases). V was clipped by 7 bases and J by 2 bases, with 15 bases between them. The CDR3 has 15 amino acids. Germline CDR1 MDHEN, CDR2 SYDVKM. The CDR3, as DNA: TGTGCCAGCACTCCGCCGCAGGGACGCAATCAGCCCCAGCATTTT. It yields the protein CASTPPQGRNQPQHF.

This clonotype was picked up a small number of times. The chain combines TRBV3-1 with TRBJ2-7; possibly TRBD2 for D (5 bases). Germline loops: CDR1 LGHDT, CDR2 YNNKEL (reference sequence). The CDR3 is 15 residues long. V was cut by 4 bases and J by 6 bases, with 19 bases left in between. CDR3 loop: CASSPTPGSAGEQYF. CDR3 nucleotides: TGTGCCAGCAGCCCAACACCGGGATCTGCTGGCGAGCAGTACTTC.

This chain uses TRBV19 with TRBJ2-5; 10 bases line up with TRBD1. V lost 3 bases, J lost 5 bases, and 6 bases stayed unmatched. The CDR3 spans 15 residues. CDR1 is LNHDA, CDR2 SQIVND, per germline (reference sequence). The CDR3 nucleotides are TGTGCCAGTAGTATGGGACAGGGGAGAAAGGAGACCCAGTACTTC. It yields the protein CASSMGQGRKETQYF.

This clonotype was seen ten or more times. The chain employs TRBV30 and TRBJ1-3, with D unresolved. The CDR3 sequence is 11 residues long. Trimming left V 5 bases short and J 0 bases short, with 2 bases between. Germline loops: CDR1 GTSNPN, CDR2 SVGIG (reference sequence). The CDR3 sequence is CAWDSGNTIYF. The CDR3 coding sequence is TGTGCCTGGGACTCTGGAAACACCATATATTTT. Variable domain in full (rest from reference TRBV30 and TRBJ1-3): SQTIHQWPATLVQPVGSPLSLECTVEGTSNPNLYWYRQAAGRGLQLLFYSVGIGQISSEVPQNLSASRPQDRQFILSSKKLLLSDSGFYLCAWDSGNTIYFGEGSWLTVV.

This clonotype was seen repeatedly, ten times or more. V and J are TRBV7-2 and TRBJ2-1; D might be TRBD1 (6 bases). V was clipped by 1 base and J by 8 bases, with 9 bases between them. Germline-derived CDR1 and CDR2 are SGHTA and FQGNSA. The CDR3 has 13 residues. The CDR3 DNA is TGTGCCAGCAGCTTAGTTGGGGGCGATGAGCAGTTCTTC. Its protein is CASSLVGGDEQFF.

This clonotype was seen at least ten times. This chain joins TRBV29-1 and TRBJ1-2, with D unresolved. Germline CDR1 and CDR2: SQVTM and ANQGSEA. This CDR3 spans 11 amino acids. V was cut by 6 bases and J by 7 bases, with 12 bases left in between. CDR3 residues: CSVLSPRGYTF. CDR3 DNA sequence: TGCAGCGTCCTCTCCCCCCGTGGCTACACCTTC.

This clonotype has at least ten counts. The chain links TRBV7-9 to TRBJ2-7; TRBD2 agrees at 13 bases. The germline V gene has CDR1 SEHNR and CDR2 FQNEAQ (reference sequence). The CDR3 sequence is 16 residues long. V shed 5 bases and J 5 bases; nucleotides not matched to a gene: 9. CDR3 sequence reads: CASSPYRTSGSHEQYF. The CDR3 DNA reads TGTGCCAGCAGCCCCTACCGGACTAGCGGGAGTCACGAGCAGTACTTC.

V usage is TRBV4-1 and J usage is TRBJ1-1, with 7 bases matching TRBD1. This CDR3 spans 15 amino acids. CDR1 is MGHRA and CDR2 is YSYEKL in the germline V gene. V dropped 1 base and J dropped 2; count of bases not matched to a gene: 4. CDR3 region: CASSQAGTVNTEAFF. The CDR3 DNA sequence: TGCGCCAGCAGCCAAGCCGGGACAGTTAACACTGAAGCTTTCTTT.

This clonotype was seen repeatedly, ten times or more. The chain joins TRBV29-1 to TRBJ2-1; 9 bases map to TRBD1. This CDR3 comprises 14 residues. Germline CDR1 reads SQVTM; CDR2 reads ANQGSEA. Trimming at V came to 8 bases and at J to 6 bases, leaving 11 bases not matched to a gene. The CDR3 spells CSSPGTGKVNEQFF. In nucleotides, the CDR3 is TGCAGCTCTCCCGGGACAGGGAAGGTCAATGAGCAGTTCTTC.

The J gene is TRBJ1-2, the V gene TRBV7-9; D gene uncertain. Per the germline V gene, CDR1 is SEHNR and CDR2 is FQNEAQ (reference sequence). The CDR3 contains 13 residues. V was pared by 1 base and J by 8 bases, with 11 bases between. For the CDR3, the DNA is TGTGCCAGCAGCTTAGAGGTTGGCGGAGGCTACACCTTC. It translates to CASSLEVGGGYTF.

This clonotype was found many times. V is TRBV6-1 and J is TRBJ2-3; D is tentatively TRBD1 or TRBD2 (5 bases each). Germline lookup yields CDR1 MNHNS and CDR2 SASEGT. Trimming cost V 0 bases and J 1 base, with 5 bases left between them. The CDR3 has 14 residues. CDR3 sequence (DNA): TGTGCCAGCAGTGAAGCGGGGGGCACAGATACGCAGTATTTT. Its translation is CASSEAGGTDTQYF.

This clonotype has a count of ten or more. This chain connects TRBV5-1 to TRBJ2-2; the match to TRBD2 covers 11 bases. From germline, CDR1 is SGHRS and CDR2 YFSETQ. V gave up 4 bases and J gave up 9 bases; unmatched junction bases: 14. This CDR3 region has 17 residues. CDR3 loop: CASSSLQTSGTPRELFF. The CDR3 coding sequence is TGCGCCAGCAGCAGCTTACAGACTAGCGGGACACCCAGGGAGCTGTTTTTT.

CDR3 coding DNA: TGTGCCAGCAGAATACTAGCGGGACCCACAGATACGCAGTATTTT. Its translation is CASRILAGPTDTQYF. The chain combines TRBV27 with TRBJ2-3; TRBD2 matches 10 bases. Germline CDR1 MNHEY, CDR2 SMNVEV (reference sequence). J lost 2 bases, V lost 6 bases, and 5 bases had no gene match. The CDR3 is 15 residues long.

This clonotype was picked up many times. The chain links TRBV3-1 to TRBJ1-6; tentatively, D is TRBD1 (5 bases). The CDR3 is 15 amino acids. Germline loops: CDR1 LGHDT, CDR2 YNNKEL (reference sequence). The V and J ends lost 3 bases and 9 bases respectively, with 15 bases between them. The CDR3 here is CASSQRGRAGSPLHF. CDR3 bases: TGTGCCAGCAGCCAGAGGGGCAGGGCGGGTTCACCCCTCCACTTT.

This clonotype was observed many times. The chain has TRBV30 and TRBJ1-1; D may be TRBD1 (5 bases). CDR1 GTSNPN and CDR2 SVGIG come from the germline V gene (reference sequence). CDR3 length: 13 amino acids. V lost 4 bases and J lost 3, with 12 bases in between. The CDR3 loop reads CAWTRRVDTEAFF. For the CDR3, the DNA is TGTGCCTGGACTCGCAGGGTCGACACTGAAGCTTTCTTT.

This clonotype was picked up many times. The V gene is TRBV7-8, the J gene TRBJ2-1, with 9 bases that match TRBD2. Germline values: CDR1 SGHVS, CDR2 FQNEAQ. The CDR3 runs 17 residues. The ends lost 4 bases at V and 5 bases at J; junction bases unmatched: 12. The CDR3 reads CASSYPTRGGANNEQFF. CDR3 sequence (DNA): TGTGCCAGCAGCTACCCCACGCGGGGGGGGGCTAACAATGAGCAGTTCTTC.

This clonotype showed up many times. V is TRBV20-1 and J is TRBJ2-5, with TRBD2 matching 12 bases. Germline V gene lookup returns CDR1 DFQATT and CDR2 SNEGSKA (reference sequence). The length of the CDR3 is 16 residues. J lost 1 base, V lost 2 bases, and 5 bases had no gene match. This CDR3 is CSARHASGRGQETQYF. The CDR3 DNA sequence: TGCAGTGCTAGACACGCTAGCGGGAGGGGCCAAGAGACCCAGTACTTC.